The present T cell receptor (beta chain) was sequenced within a study of human T cells and chemical hapten exposure. Study-level information: During the roughly 25-week study period, patients had diphenylcyclopropenone applied to the scalp every week.

The library labeled individual cDNA molecules by adding unique molecular identifiers to them. Each CDR3 protein is one row after TCRdb ran MiXCR on the RACE reads. The sample consists of tens of thousands of distinct CDR3 sequences, approximately 9.3% of them appearing once. Trimming stripped 1 base from V and 3 bases from J, with 12 bases between. CDR3 length equals 15 residues. CDR1 is MGHDK, CDR2 SYGVNS, per germline. Stated time point: patch test 1, 2 weeks after DPC sensitization. Regarding treatment: therapeutic diphenylcyclopropenone sensitization with weekly scalp DPC. Donors were 18 to 70-year-old alopecia patients suitable for DPC.

The chain uses TRBV25-1 and TRBJ2-5, with D tentatively TRBD1 (6 bases). Source: whole blood, taken in connection with sensitization to the hapten diphenylcyclopropenone (DPC). This TCR came from a woman aged 40 to 55 with alopecia areata. Some clones in this sample may be carry-over from other donors' samples. CDR3 in DNA: TGTGCCAGCAGTGAATGGGGGACAAAAAAAGAGACCCAGTACTTC. This codes for CASSEWGTKKETQYF. Drawing the rest from reference TRBV25-1 and TRBJ2-5, the complete variable domain is EADIYQTPRYLVIGTGKKITLECSQTMGHDKMYWYQQDPGMELHLIHYSYGVNSTEKGDLSSESTVSRIRTEHFPLTLESARPSHTSQYLCASSEWGTKKETQYFGPGTRLLVL.